The 25 T cell receptor beta chains given below trace back to one sample, sequenced in a study of T cell responses to AZD1222 COVID-19 vaccine. The assay was immunoSEQ multiplex PCR, and TCRdb's table has in-frame clones only and misses some. Of 100,000 to 150,000 clones in the sample, around 89% are singletons; the top ten hold 4.4%. The source material was peripheral blood, sampled on day 0 of AZD1222 vaccination. The receptors originated from an adult in good health.

This chain joins TRBV7-7 and TRBJ2-2; possible D gene TRBD2, 6 bases. CDR1 and CDR2 from the germline V gene are SSHAT and FNYEAQ (reference sequence). Trimming pared 2 bases from V and 0 bases from J, leaving 13 bases between. The CDR3 consists of 17 residues. Here the CDR3 DNA reads TGTGCCAGCAGCTTAAACCCGCCGGGGGCGAACACCGGGGAGCTGTTTTTT. Translating gives CASSLNPPGANTGELFF.

The chain has TRBV7-3 and TRBJ2-1; the match to TRBD2 covers 7 bases. Germline lookup yields CDR1 SGHTA and CDR2 FQGTGA. V gave up 0 bases and J gave up 10 bases; unmatched junction bases: 6. The CDR3 contains 14 residues. CDR3 sequence (DNA): TGTGCCAGCAGCTTAACCTCATCTAGCGGCGAGCAGTTCTTC. This encodes CASSLTSSSGEQFF.

This clone showed up just a few times. The chain combines TRBV6-1 with TRBJ2-1; 8 bases fit TRBD2. Germline assignment: CDR1 MNHNS and CDR2 SASEGT. The V gene end was trimmed by 0 bases and the J gene end by 4 bases; junction bases not matched to a gene: 2. This CDR3 has 15 amino acids. The CDR3 DNA reads as TGTGCCAGCAGTGAAGCGAGCGGGGGATACAATGAGCAGTTCTTC. As protein: CASSEASGGYNEQFF.

V gene TRBV5-6 combines with J gene TRBJ2-5, with 7 bases that match TRBD1. Losses at the gene ends were 4 bases for V and 3 bases for J; bases not matched to a gene: 9. Germline CDR1 SGHDT, CDR2 YYEEEE. The CDR3 extends over 15 amino acids. For the CDR3, the DNA is TGTGCCAGCAGCATGGGGGACAGCCGAAAAGAGACCCAGTACTTC. Translation: CASSMGDSRKETQYF.

The rearrangement joins TRBV29-1 to TRBJ2-3; 7 bases align to TRBD1. From germline, CDR1 is SQVTM and CDR2 ANQGSEA. With V trimmed by 1 base and J by 6 bases, 7 bases remained unmatched. CDR3 length: 14 residues. CDR3: CSVEVDDRADTQYF. The DNA of the CDR3 is TGCAGCGTTGAAGTGGATGACAGGGCGGATACGCAGTATTTT.

This rearrangement joins TRBV5-8 to TRBJ2-1; 7 nucleotides align to TRBD2. The length of the CDR3 is 15 residues. CDR1 and CDR2 (germline): SGHTS, YDEGEE. The V gene end was trimmed by 2 bases and the J gene end by 2 bases; junction bases not matched to a gene: 4. This CDR3 reads CASSFLAGAYNEQFF. In nucleotides, the CDR3 is TGTGCCAGCAGCTTCCTGGCGGGAGCCTACAATGAGCAGTTCTTC.

The CDR3 reads CATSDSDLGTNEKLFF. The CDR3 region has the DNA TGTGCCACCAGTGATTCGGACTTAGGGACTAATGAAAAACTGTTTTTT. The chain uses TRBV24-1 and TRBJ1-4, with D unclear. Germline V CDR1 and CDR2: KGHDR, SFDVKD. The CDR3 contains 16 residues. V was pared by 2 bases and J by 2 bases, with 11 bases between.

The chain links TRBV7-9 to TRBJ1-5; a possible D gene is TRBD1 (5 bases). Trimming cost V 5 bases and J 0 bases, with 20 bases left between them. This CDR3 comprises 18 residues. Germline CDR1 SEHNR, CDR2 FQNEAQ (reference sequence). The CDR3 reads CASSPSGGPLDSNQPQHF. The CDR3, as DNA: TGTGCCAGCAGCCCGAGCGGGGGTCCCCTTGATAGCAATCAGCCCCAGCATTTT.

As DNA, the CDR3 is TGTGCCAGCAGTATACATCCGGGACAGGGTATAGAGGCTAATGAAAAACTGTTTTTT. It is translated as CASSIHPGQGIEANEKLFF. J is TRBJ1-4 and V is TRBV27, with 9 bases matching TRBD1. Unmatched junction bases numbered 16, after V lost 5 bases and J lost 3 bases. Per germline, CDR1 MNHEY and CDR2 SMNVEV (reference sequence). This CDR3 has 19 amino acids.

The rearrangement uses TRBV7-8 and TRBJ2-5, with 11 bases that match TRBD2. V dropped 4 bases and J dropped 5; count of bases not matched to a gene: 18. Germline V lookup: CDR1 SGHVS, CDR2 FQNEAQ. This CDR3 spans 19 amino acids. The CDR3 DNA sequence: TGTGCCAGCAGCTCGGGACTAGCGGAGAGGCGCTATCGGAGGGAGACCCAGTACTTC. This codes for CASSSGLAERRYRRETQYF. The entire variable domain, with the rest obtained from reference TRBV7-8 and TRBJ2-5, is as follows: GAGVSQSPRYKVAKRGQDVALRCDPISGHVSLFWYQQALGQGPEFLTYFQNEAQLDKSGLPSDRFFAERPEGSVSTLKIQRTQQEDSAVYLCASSSGLAERRYRRETQYFGPGTRLLVL.

The chain combines TRBV20-1 with TRBJ1-3; D is uncertain. This CDR3 is built from 12 residues. Trimming pared 3 bases from V and 5 bases from J, leaving 8 bases between. Germline loops: CDR1 DFQATT, CDR2 SNEGSKA (reference sequence). CDR3 region: CSASRARNTIYF. CDR3 nucleotides: TGCAGTGCTAGTAGGGCACGAAACACCATATATTTT.

This chain joins TRBV7-9 and TRBJ1-2, with 7 bases identical to TRBD1. The CDR3 is 13 residues long. Unmatched junction bases numbered 4, after V lost 4 bases and J lost 5 bases. Germline loops: CDR1 SEHNR, CDR2 FQNEAQ (reference sequence). The CDR3 reads CASSWTGSYGYTF. In DNA form, the CDR3 reads TGTGCCAGCAGCTGGACAGGCTCTTATGGCTACACCTTC.

V gene TRBV19 combines with J gene TRBJ1-6; 9 nucleotides line up with TRBD1. J lost 2 bases, V lost 5 bases, and 4 bases had no gene match. The germline CDR1 and CDR2 sequences are LNHDA and SQIVND (reference sequence). The CDR3 contains 16 residues. DNA of the CDR3: TGTGCCAGTAGTGGGACAGGGTACACCTATAATTCACCCCTCCACTTT. Residues: CASSGTGYTYNSPLHF.

This sequence joins TRBV9 and TRBJ2-5, with TRBD1 matching over 10 bases. V shed 4 bases and J 2 bases; nucleotides not matched to a gene: 5. The CDR3 covers 15 residues. Germline CDR1 and CDR2: SGDLS and YYNGEE. CDR3 region: CASSLRTGGQETQYF. The CDR3 nucleotides read TGTGCCAGCAGCCTCAGGACAGGGGGACAAGAGACCCAGTACTTC. The variable domain in full, completed from reference TRBV9 and TRBJ2-5, reads DSGVTQTPKHLITATGQRVTLRCSPRSGDLSVYWYQQSLDQGLQFLIQYYNGEERAKGNILERFSAQQFPDLHSELNLSSLELGDSALYFCASSLRTGGQETQYFGPGTRLLVL.

V and J are TRBV7-9 and TRBJ1-2; perhaps TRBD1 as D (5 bases). The V gene lost 5 bases and the J gene lost 4 bases, with 14 bases spanning the gap. This CDR3 region has 14 residues. Germline V gene lookup returns CDR1 SEHNR and CDR2 FQNEAQ (reference sequence). The CDR3 spells CASSPGTVRYGYTF. The CDR3 nucleotides read TGTGCCAGCAGCCCGGGGACTGTCCGCTATGGCTACACCTTC.

The chain joins TRBV27 to TRBJ1-5; 9 nucleotides agree with TRBD1. Germline CDR1 reads MNHEY; CDR2 reads SMNVEV (reference sequence). The CDR3 sequence is 16 residues long. Unmatched junction bases numbered 8, after V lost 5 bases and J lost 3 bases. CDR3 DNA: TGTGCCAGCAGTAAGGGACAGGGTAGGATCAATCAGCCCCAGCATTTT. It encodes CASSKGQGRINQPQHF.

This chain uses TRBV19 with TRBJ1-2; no clear D gene. This CDR3 comprises 15 residues. Germline V gives CDR1 LNHDA, CDR2 SQIVND (reference sequence). V was clipped by 2 bases and J by 2 bases, with 12 bases between them. The CDR3 DNA reads TGTGCCAGTAGTATACCCTCCGGGCGAAACTATGGCTACACCTTC. This codes for CASSIPSGRNYGYTF. The full variable domain, rest sourced from reference TRBV19 and TRBJ1-2, is DGGITQSPKYLFRKEGQNVTLSCEQNLNHDAMYWYRQDPGQGLRLIYYSQIVNDFQKGDIAEGYSVSREKKESFPLTVTSAQKNPTAFYLCASSIPSGRNYGYTFGSGTRLTVV.

The chain has TRBV14 and TRBJ2-5; no reliable D call. With 1 base removed from V and 5 bases from J, the gap between germline ends came to 5 bases. CDR3 length: 12 residues. Germline CDR1 is SGHDN and CDR2 is FVKESK. CDR3 bases: TGTGCCAGCAGCCAAGTTTCGGAGACCCAGTACTTC. It yields the protein CASSQVSETQYF.

The count of this clone is one. The CDR3 sequence is CASSLAPPAGGYTF. The CDR3 nucleotides are TGTGCCAGCAGTTTAGCGCCACCCGCGGGGGGCTACACCTTC. The genes are TRBV27 and TRBJ1-2; D not certain. The CDR3 runs 14 residues. V was pared by 2 bases and J by 8 bases, with 15 bases between. Germline lookup yields CDR1 MNHEY and CDR2 SMNVEV (reference sequence).

The rearrangement uses TRBV19 and TRBJ1-2; 7 bases agree with TRBD1. There are 15 residues in the CDR3. The junction had 8 bases not matched to a gene; V was cut back by 2 bases and J by 5 bases. Germline V lookup: CDR1 LNHDA, CDR2 SQIVND (reference sequence). DNA for the CDR3: TGTGCCAGTAGTATAAGAGGGGGCAATAATTATGGCTACACCTTC. It codes for CASSIRGGNNYGYTF. The whole variable domain, remainder taken from reference TRBV19 and TRBJ1-2, is DGGITQSPKYLFRKEGQNVTLSCEQNLNHDAMYWYRQDPGQGLRLIYYSQIVNDFQKGDIAEGYSVSREKKESFPLTVTSAQKNPTAFYLCASSIRGGNNYGYTFGSGTRLTVV.

The rearrangement joins TRBV6-2 or TRBV6-3 to TRBJ2-1; D gene unclear. CDR1 and CDR2 from the germline V gene are MNHEY and SVGEGT. The germline V and J ends were trimmed by 4 bases and 6 bases, with 4 bases remaining between them. The CDR3 loop spans 11 amino acids. The CDR3 DNA follows: TGTGCCAGCAGTTTTGGCAATGAGCAGTTCTTC. It encodes CASSFGNEQFF.

The V and J genes are TRBV18 and TRBJ2-7; 10 bases map to TRBD1. CDR1 and CDR2 from the germline V gene are KGHSH and LQKENI. The CDR3 contains 14 residues. V dropped 5 bases and J dropped 4; count of bases not matched to a gene: 5. CDR3: CASSIGTGEYEQYF. The DNA for the CDR3 is TGTGCCAGCTCAATAGGGACAGGGGAGTACGAGCAGTACTTC.

The gene calls are TRBV18 and TRBJ2-7, with 8 bases lining up with TRBD1. The junction had 9 bases not matched to a gene; V was cut back by 0 bases and J by 2 bases. The CDR3 runs 17 residues. From germline, CDR1 is KGHSH and CDR2 LQKENI. In DNA form, the CDR3 reads TGTGCCAGCTCACCACCGTCTAGACAGGGGCCAACCTACGAGCAGTACTTC. It yields the protein CASSPPSRQGPTYEQYF.

The chain recombines TRBV28 with TRBJ1-6; 7 bases agree with TRBD1. V shed 5 bases and J 12 bases; nucleotides not matched to a gene: 10. Looked up from germline, CDR1 is MDHEN and CDR2 is SYDVKM. The CDR3 has 14 residues. The CDR3 coding sequence is TGTGCCAGCAGTCCCGGGACAGCCGTACGACCCCTCCACTTT. Its translation is CASSPGTAVRPLHF.

In its sample, this clone was seen a few times. The rearrangement uses TRBV6-2 or TRBV6-3 and TRBJ1-2, with D maybe TRBD1 (5 bases). The CDR3 spans 12 residues. Germline assignment: CDR1 MNHEY and CDR2 SVGEGT. Trimming stripped 6 bases from V and 4 bases from J, with 9 bases between. The DNA for the CDR3 is TGTGCCAGCAGCCCGGGGCCCTATGGCTACACCTTC. This gives the protein CASSPGPYGYTF.